The present T cell receptor (beta chain) was sequenced within a study of OX40 agonist ivuxolimab in advanced cancers. Study overall: Hepatocellular carcinoma, melanoma, renal cell or head and neck cancer was diagnosed in the dose-escalation patients. Study-wide findings and caveats: Mean expanded clone counts were higher in CD8+ than CD4+ T cells. Clonal expansion was seen in CD4+ and CD8+ blood T cells by week 6 at 0.1 to 3.0 mg/kg.

Comment on this clone: Its antigen is undetermined.

TCRdb's copy holds only in-frame clones and misses some; the assay was immunoSEQ multiplex PCR. The sample has tens of thousands of clones; about 82% are singletons. The sampling schedule covered blood at baseline, cycle 4 day 1, and cycle 7 day 1. The source was CD4+ or CD8+ T cells sorted from blood, collected in a trial of the OX40 agonist ivuxolimab. This clonotype originated in an adult with an advanced solid tumor such as melanoma, head and neck, liver or kidney cancer.

This CDR3 is CASSLGSGISGELFF. The CDR3 DNA reads as TGTGCCAGCAGCTTAGGTAGCGGGATATCCGGGGAGCTGTTTTTT. J is TRBJ2-2 and V is TRBV7-8; TRBD2 matches at 8 bases. CDR1 SGHVS and CDR2 FQNEAQ come from the germline V gene. This CDR3 spans 15 amino acids. V shed 1 base, J shed 6 bases, and the junction held 4 bases outside the gene matches.